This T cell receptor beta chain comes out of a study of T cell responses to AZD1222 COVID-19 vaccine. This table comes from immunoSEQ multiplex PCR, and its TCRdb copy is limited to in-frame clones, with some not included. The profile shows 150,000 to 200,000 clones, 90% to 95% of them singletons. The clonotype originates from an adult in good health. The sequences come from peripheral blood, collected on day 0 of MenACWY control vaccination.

In nucleotides, the CDR3 is TGCGCCAGCAGCTCTCCCGGGACAGCGAACAATGAGCAGTTCTTC. It specifies CASSSPGTANNEQFF. V gene TRBV5-1 combines with J gene TRBJ2-1, with 7 positions matching TRBD1. This CDR3 comprises 15 residues. Germline V gene lookup returns CDR1 SGHRS and CDR2 YFSETQ. Losses at the gene ends were 3 bases for V and 5 bases for J; bases not matched to a gene: 8.